The next 8 T cell receptor beta chains were all read from a single sample in a study of T cell responses to AZD1222 COVID-19 vaccine. Using immunoSEQ multiplex PCR, the repertoire was profiled, and TCRdb retains in-frame clones only, with some absent. The sample holds some 120,000 clones, about 92% seen once. Source: peripheral blood, taken on day 0 of AZD1222 vaccination. All receptors derive from an adult in good health.

The chain carries TRBV5-5 and TRBJ1-1; D is undetermined. Germline V gives CDR1 SGHKS, CDR2 YYEKEE (reference sequence). The V end was cut by 0 bases, the J end by 11 bases, with 14 bases between. The length of the CDR3 is 13 residues. CDR3 nucleotide sequence: TGTGCCAGCAGCTTGGTTGGCCAGGTAGGGGCTTTCTTT. It encodes CASSLVGQVGAFF.

The chain recombines TRBV2 with TRBJ1-1; maybe TRBD1 (5 bases). In germline, CDR1 is SNHLY, CDR2 FYNNEI. This CDR3 spans 14 amino acids. With 6 bases removed from V and 5 bases from J, the gap between germline ends came to 16 bases. CDR3 bases: TGTGCCAGCAGGGGTGGCAGGGCGGGGACTGAAGCTTTCTTT. Encoded protein: CASRGGRAGTEAFF.

The chain employs TRBV5-1 and TRBJ2-3, with TRBD2 as a possible D gene (5 bases). Germline-derived CDR1 and CDR2 are SGHRS and YFSETQ. This CDR3 is built from 15 residues. Deletions cut 6 bases from V and 2 bases from J, with 16 bases between. This CDR3 is CASTPFSASTDTQYF. In DNA, the CDR3 is TGCGCCAGCACCCCCTTTAGCGCATCCACAGATACGCAGTATTTT.

This chain connects TRBV27 to TRBJ1-2, with D possibly matching TRBD1 (6 bases). V lost 7 bases and J 6 bases, leaving 18 bases between the germline ends. CDR3 size: 14 residues. Germline CDR1 MNHEY, CDR2 SMNVEV (reference sequence). CDR3 protein: CASKWGRGLHGYTF. CDR3 coding DNA: TGTGCCAGCAAATGGGGGCGAGGGTTACATGGCTACACCTTC.

The chain recombines TRBV5-1 with TRBJ2-5; 8 positions match TRBD1. The CDR3 consists of 15 residues. V dropped 0 bases and J dropped 1; count of bases not matched to a gene: 2. Germline V CDR1 and CDR2: SGHRS, YFSETQ. The CDR3 here is CASSLGTGIQETQYF. The CDR3 bases are TGCGCCAGCAGCTTGGGGACAGGGATCCAAGAGACCCAGTACTTC.

Here the CDR3 DNA reads TGTGCCAGCAGCTTACCAGACCGATACGGAAACAATGAGCAGTTCTTC. Translated, it gives CASSLPDRYGNNEQFF. This chain joins TRBV7-9 and TRBJ2-1; D remains ambiguous. Trimming took 2 bases from V and 5 from J, leaving 16 bases between them. The CDR3 loop spans 16 amino acids. Germline V gene lookup returns CDR1 SEHNR and CDR2 FQNEAQ (reference sequence).

The rearrangement uses TRBV28 and TRBJ1-5, with 9 bases that match TRBD1. The ends lost 6 bases at V and 4 bases at J; junction bases unmatched: 7. Germline CDR1 and CDR2: MDHEN and SYDVKM. The CDR3 has 15 residues. The CDR3 here is CASSWTGVVNQPQHF. The CDR3 nucleotides read TGTGCCAGCAGCTGGACAGGGGTTGTGAATCAGCCCCAGCATTTT.

This clone was seen only once. V and J are TRBV7-8 and TRBJ2-6; D is unresolved. This CDR3 has 16 amino acids. V lost 2 bases to trimming and J lost 4 bases, with 12 bases between them. Germline V gene lookup returns CDR1 SGHVS and CDR2 FQNEAQ. The chain's CDR3 is CASSLHQAEGANVLTF. The CDR3 nucleotides are TGTGCCAGCAGCTTACACCAGGCGGAGGGGGCCAACGTCCTGACTTTC.